This T cell receptor beta chain stems from a study of T cell clonality in common variable immunodeficiency (dated by TCRdb to between 2014 and 2016). This clone was observed many times. Its antigen is unknown. The read ends 3 residues early relative to the CDR3; the germline J gene fills the gap. After removal of 0 bases from V and 4 bases from J, the junction retains 2 bases not matched to a gene. CDR1 and CDR2 were assigned from the germline V gene as MNHNS and SASEGT. The CDR3 has 14 amino acids, counting the end cysteine and phenylalanine. The 33 bases shown cover part of the CDR3, and their frame starts at base 1. Predominantly Caucasian heritage was noted among both the CVID patients and the healthy controls. Heparinized peripheral whole blood samples of about 4.5 to 8 ml were collected from each donor. TCRbeta CDR3 repertoires were sequenced from genomic DNA of adults with common variable immune deficiency (CVID) and healthy adult controls. The control group comprised 22 healthy adult volunteers, some 12 female and approximately ten male, aged 23 to 66 years with a mean age of approximately 30. Diluted blood was density-centrifuged over Hypaque 1077 or Ficoll-Paque to isolate peripheral blood mononuclear cells. Genomic DNA was extracted from unsorted mononuclear cells by Qiagen column purification or by a centrifugation-based method.

Equivalent amounts of genomic DNA from CVID and control samples were used as sequencing input. For every sample, a 60 bp segment covering the rearranged TCRbeta CDR3 region was amplified and then sequenced. TCRbeta amplification used the immunoSEQ assay, a bias-corrected multiplex PCR with high-throughput sequencing. In the source study's methods: Each unique nucleotide sequence was treated as a clone and annotated with V, D and J genes, copy number and frequency. Sequences were labeled productive if in frame, and non-productive if out of frame or containing stop codons. As previously described, clonality was computed from Shannon's entropy. Mean CDR3 Kyte-Doolittle hydropathy was derived from the predicted amino acid sequences of productive clones. Hierarchical clustering of scaled V gene usage was performed with the R hclust function using Manhattan distance and complete linkage. Sharing of clones by CDR3 amino acid sequence was evaluated through resampling of 12 repertoires per group over 100 rounds. The repertoires were searched for about 70 published EBV-specific TCRbeta sequences and 200 to 300 published CMV-specific TCRbeta sequences. A couple of CVID samples yielding fewer than 10,000 sequences were excluded from analysis, leaving approximately 40 CVID repertoires. This is the immuneACCESS table as TCRdb keeps it, with only in-frame sequences that have V and J called. A part of the clones is gone; compared with another copy, unresolved V genes explain less than half, and the rest is unexplained. V and J calls and clone size are copied from that table; D and trimming were computed from the DNA. This sample has about 47,000 clones in the table, none counted a single time. The ten largest make up less than 6.5% of the sample.

Overall study results and their limits: CVID TCRbeta sequences were reported to have fewer deletions and N-nucleotide insertions and to lack highly modified clones with 13 or more V deletions. Even though DNA input was the same, control samples had an average of around 82,000 unique sequences each, compared with about 31,000 in CVID samples. According to the authors, finding the cause of the higher clonality in CVID would require sequencing the repertoires of T cell subpopulations. TCRbeta clonality was higher in CVID subjects than in healthy controls (t-test p = 0.018), and the increase was most characteristic of about a third of subjects. Healthy controls shared more TCRbeta clones with each other than CVID subjects shared among themselves (p < 0.0001). Correlations between repertoire features and clinical complications were limited by patient heterogeneity within the CVID cohort.

The chain is assembled from TRBV6-1 and TRBJ2-5; 7 central bases correspond to TRBD2. The sequencing sample was made of peripheral blood mononuclear cells. This clonotype was obtained from a person aged 18-70 years in good health. The CDR3 reads CASSEAGGRETQYF. The CDR3 DNA, read in part, is TGTGCCAGCAGTGAAGCGGGGGGGAGAGAGACC.